The T cell receptor (beta chain) described here comes from a study of blood T cell repertoires in COVID-19. As processed by the authors: How many nucleated cells were present was estimated from reference gene primer amplification. Sequenced by immunoSEQ multiplex PCR; TCRdb stores in-frame clones only, minus some. For V, J and clone size, that table is used; D and trimming come from the DNA. The data contain 50,000 to 70,000 clones, around 79% of them singletons. The CDR3 length is 13 residues. Trimming removed 4 bases from V and 6 bases from J, with 13 bases in between. Germline-derived CDR1 and CDR2 are SGHRS and YFSETQ.

This TCR was recovered from a man in his sixties with acute or convalescent COVID-19. Sample: peripheral blood. The chain recombines TRBV5-1 with TRBJ1-2; no clear D. The DNA for the CDR3 is TGCGCCAGCAGCCTCCGGGGTCCCGATGGCTACACCTTC. This encodes CASSLRGPDGYTF.